This TCR beta chain was sequenced during a study of blood T cell repertoires in COVID-19. Study context: The study drew acute and convalescent COVID-19 samples from the United States, Italy and Spain. PBMCs, B-cell-depleted T cells, or T cells were the source of the cDNA or gDNA that made up the material.

The authors' processing: Estimates of nucleated cell counts were drawn from the amplification of reference gene primers. Data came from immunoSEQ multiplex PCR; TCRdb stores just in-frame clones and leaves some out. D and trimming come from the DNA, and the V and J calls and clone size come from that table. The sample has approximately 200,000 clones, roughly 76% seen once. CDR3 length: 17 residues. The ends lost 2 bases at V and 6 bases at J; junction bases unmatched: 8. Germline V gives CDR1 KGHDR, CDR2 SFDVKD. Material for sequencing was peripheral blood. The rearrangement links TRBV24-1 to TRBJ2-1, with 11 bases matching TRBD2. This clonotype was obtained from a human donor in a cohort sampled during active COVID-19. This CDR3 is CATSDSRLAGTLNEQFF. The CDR3 nucleotides are TGTGCCACCAGTGATTCCCGACTAGCGGGAACCCTCAATGAGCAGTTCTTC.